Listed below are T cell receptor beta chains from one sample, sequenced in a study of T cells in Graves' hyperthyroidism and ophthalmopathy. Using its own MiXCR run on the multiplex PCR reads, TCRdb lists one record per CDR3 protein. This table holds approximately 500,000 distinct CDR3 sequences, around 42% found once. The sample taken for sequencing was peripheral blood or thyroid tissue (not recorded which). These receptors were taken from a woman under 30 with Graves' hyperthyroidism. Both conserved end residues are part of each CDR3. Each record gives: J gene, V gene, D gene, clone size, CDR3 length, CDR3 protein, CDR3 DNA. A D gene is named only where the DNA matches it firmly. Clone size, where shown, is once, few, many, or a class for clones that have expanded.

J gene: TRBJ1-2
V gene: TRBV20-1
D gene: TRBD1
clone size: many
CDR3 length: 12
CDR3 protein: CSATDRAGGYTF
CDR3 DNA: TGCAGTGCTACTGACAGGGCTGGGGGCTACACCTTC

J gene: TRBJ2-7
V gene: TRBV28
D gene: TRBD1
clone size: many
CDR3 length: 14
CDR3 protein: CASSLVDRSYEQYF
CDR3 DNA: TGTGCCAGCAGTTTGGTGGACAGGAGCTACGAGCAGTACTTC

J gene: TRBJ1-3
V gene: TRBV2
D gene: NA
clone size: NA
CDR3 length: 14
CDR3 protein: CASSGRSSGNTIYF
CDR3 DNA: TGTGCCAGCAGTGGCAGAAGCTCTGGAAACACCATATATTTT

J gene: TRBJ1-5
V gene: TRBV20-1
D gene: NA
clone size: many
CDR3 length: 13
CDR3 protein: CSGRETWDQPQHF
CDR3 DNA: TGCAGTGGCCGGGAAACCTGGGATCAGCCCCAGCATTTT

J gene: TRBJ2-2
V gene: TRBV7-9
D gene: NA
clone size: NA
CDR3 length: 22
CDR3 protein: CASSYSGRDYEQYFGPGTEAFF
CDR3 DNA: NA

J gene: TRBJ2-7
V gene: TRBV29-1
D gene: TRBD1
clone size: many
CDR3 length: 15
CDR3 protein: CSVSRDRASSYEQYF
CDR3 DNA: TGCAGCGTCTCCCGGGACAGGGCCTCCTCCTACGAGCAGTACTTC

J gene: TRBJ2-5
V gene: TRBV20-1
D gene: TRBD2
clone size: many
CDR3 length: 12
CDR3 protein: CSARLAVETQYF
CDR3 DNA: TGCAGTGCTCGACTAGCGGTGGAGACCCAGTACTTC

J gene: TRBJ2-7
V gene: TRBV16
D gene: TRBD1
clone size: NA
CDR3 length: 15
CDR3 protein: CASSPVETGVYEQYF
CDR3 DNA: TGTGCCAGCAGCCCCGTCGAGACAGGGGTCTACGAGCAGTACTTC

J gene: TRBJ2-6
V gene: TRBV7-7
D gene: NA
clone size: many
CDR3 length: 15
CDR3 protein: CASSVGASGANVLTF
CDR3 DNA: TGTGCCAGCAGCGTGGGGGCCTCTGGGGCCAACGTCCTGACTTTC

J gene: TRBJ2-7
V gene: TRBV10-3
D gene: NA
clone size: NA
CDR3 length: 16
CDR3 protein: CAISESTGLDRDEQYF
CDR3 DNA: TGTGCCATCAGTGAGTCTACAGGGTTAGATCGGGACGAGCAGTACTTC